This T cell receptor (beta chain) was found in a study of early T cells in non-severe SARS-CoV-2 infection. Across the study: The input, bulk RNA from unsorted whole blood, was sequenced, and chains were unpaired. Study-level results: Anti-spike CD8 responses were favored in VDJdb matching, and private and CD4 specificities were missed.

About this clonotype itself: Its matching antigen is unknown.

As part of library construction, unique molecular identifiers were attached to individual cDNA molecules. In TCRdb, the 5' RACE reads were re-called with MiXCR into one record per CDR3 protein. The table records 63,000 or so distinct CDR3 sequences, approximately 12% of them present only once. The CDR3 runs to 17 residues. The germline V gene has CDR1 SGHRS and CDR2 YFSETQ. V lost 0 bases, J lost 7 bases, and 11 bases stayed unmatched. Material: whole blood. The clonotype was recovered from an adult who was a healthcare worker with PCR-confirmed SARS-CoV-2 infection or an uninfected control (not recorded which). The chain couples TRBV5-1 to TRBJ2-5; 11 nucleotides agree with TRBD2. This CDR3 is CASSLAASGGPDATQYF. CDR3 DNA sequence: TGCGCCAGCAGCTTGGCCGCTAGCGGGGGGCCAGACGCGACCCAGTACTTC.